The clone carrying this TCR beta chain has a handful of counts. The CDR3 runs 11 residues. The germline CDR1 and CDR2 sequences are MNHNY and SVGAGI (reference sequence). The ends were cut back, 4 bases at V and 5 bases at J, with 6 bases in the middle. While CD8+ and CD4+ T cells were isolated negatively, TEMRA cells were enriched by FACS. RNA amounts of roughly 0.5 to 1 ug underwent reverse transcription with random hexamers. Across 54 Vbeta and 13 Jbeta, immunoSEQ multiplex PCR amplified TCR beta CDR3. TCRdb used MiXCR to reprocess the immunoSEQ multiplex PCR reads, holding one entry per CDR3 protein. This table holds over 130,000 distinct CDR3 sequences, 95% found once. The sample belongs to a study of CD8 T cells in Susac syndrome. Study context: Within the sequenced group of Susac syndrome patients, five or six showed active disease and about eight were in remission. Susac syndrome patients were untreated, on corticosteroids with some adding intravenous immunoglobulin, or on intravenous immunoglobulin only.

Sequencing was performed on CD4+ T cells from PBMCs. The chain links TRBV6-6 to TRBJ2-7; no clear D gene. This receptor was taken from a human donor with Susac syndrome. Here the CDR3 reads CASSSLNEQYF. The CDR3 DNA sequence: TGTGCCAGCAGTTCTTTAAACGAGCAGTACTTC.